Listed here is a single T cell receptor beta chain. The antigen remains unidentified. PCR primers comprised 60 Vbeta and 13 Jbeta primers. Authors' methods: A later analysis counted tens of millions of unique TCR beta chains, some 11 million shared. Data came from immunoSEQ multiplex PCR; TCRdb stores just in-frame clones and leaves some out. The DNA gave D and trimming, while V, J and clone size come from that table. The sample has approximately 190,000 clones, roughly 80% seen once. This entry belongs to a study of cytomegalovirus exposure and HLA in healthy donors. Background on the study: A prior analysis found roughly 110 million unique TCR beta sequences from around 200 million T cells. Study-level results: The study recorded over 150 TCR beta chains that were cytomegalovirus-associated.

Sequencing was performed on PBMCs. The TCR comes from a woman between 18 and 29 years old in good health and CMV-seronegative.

The CDR3 protein is CASSQQGVTNEKLFF. CDR3 bases: TGTGCCAGCAGCCAACAGGGTGTAACTAATGAAAAACTGTTTTTT. The genes are TRBV7-9 and TRBJ1-4, with D maybe TRBD1 (6 bases). Germline V gives CDR1 SEHNR, CDR2 FQNEAQ (reference sequence). The CDR3 extends over 15 amino acids. V lost 5 bases and J lost 1, with 11 bases in between.